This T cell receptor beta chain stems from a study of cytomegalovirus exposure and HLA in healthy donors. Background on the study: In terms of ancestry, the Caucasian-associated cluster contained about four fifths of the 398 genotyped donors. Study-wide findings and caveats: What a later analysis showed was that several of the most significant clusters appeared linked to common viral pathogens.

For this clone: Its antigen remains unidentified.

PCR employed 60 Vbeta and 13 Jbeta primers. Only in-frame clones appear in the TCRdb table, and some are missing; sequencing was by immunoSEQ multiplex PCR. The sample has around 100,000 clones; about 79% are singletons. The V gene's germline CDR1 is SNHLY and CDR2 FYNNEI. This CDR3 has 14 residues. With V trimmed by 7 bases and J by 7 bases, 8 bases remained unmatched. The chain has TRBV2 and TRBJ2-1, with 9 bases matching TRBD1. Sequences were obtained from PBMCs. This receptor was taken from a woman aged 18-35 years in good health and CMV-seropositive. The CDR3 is CASNPGQGFNEQFF. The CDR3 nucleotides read TGTGCCAGCAATCCGGGACAGGGTTTTAATGAGCAGTTCTTC. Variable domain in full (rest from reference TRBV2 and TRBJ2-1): EPEVTQTPSHQVTQMGQEVILRCVPISNHLYFYWYRQILGQKVEFLVSFYNNEISEKSEIFDDQFSVERPDGSNFTLKIRSTKLEDSAMYFCASNPGQGFNEQFFGPGTRLTVL.